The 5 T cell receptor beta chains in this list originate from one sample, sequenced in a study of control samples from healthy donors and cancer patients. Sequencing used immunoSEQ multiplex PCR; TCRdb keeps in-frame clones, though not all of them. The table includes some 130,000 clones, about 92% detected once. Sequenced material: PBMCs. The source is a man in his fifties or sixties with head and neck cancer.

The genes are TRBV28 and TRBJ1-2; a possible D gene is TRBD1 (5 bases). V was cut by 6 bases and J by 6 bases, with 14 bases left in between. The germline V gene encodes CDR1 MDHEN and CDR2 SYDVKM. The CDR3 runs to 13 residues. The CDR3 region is CASRLQGGDGYTF. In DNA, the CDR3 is TGTGCCAGCAGACTTCAGGGAGGGGATGGCTACACCTTC.

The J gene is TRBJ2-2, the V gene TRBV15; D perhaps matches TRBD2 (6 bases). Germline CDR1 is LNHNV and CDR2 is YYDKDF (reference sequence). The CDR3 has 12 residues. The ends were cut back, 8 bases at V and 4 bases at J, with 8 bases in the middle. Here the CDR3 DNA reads TGTGCCACCGGGAGGAGCACCGGGGAGCTGTTTTTT. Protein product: CATGRSTGELFF.

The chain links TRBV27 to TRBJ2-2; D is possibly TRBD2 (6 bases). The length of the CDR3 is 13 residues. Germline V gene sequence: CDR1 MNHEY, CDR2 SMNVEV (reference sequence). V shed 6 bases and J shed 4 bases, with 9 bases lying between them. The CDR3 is CASRRRATGELFF. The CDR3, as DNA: TGTGCCAGCAGGAGGAGGGCCACCGGGGAGCTGTTTTTT.

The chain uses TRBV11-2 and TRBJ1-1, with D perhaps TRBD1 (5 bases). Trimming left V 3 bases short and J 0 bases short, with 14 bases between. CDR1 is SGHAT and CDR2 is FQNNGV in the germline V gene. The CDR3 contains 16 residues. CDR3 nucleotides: TGTGCCAGCAGCTTGGGTTGGGGGGGGATGAACACTGAAGCTTTCTTT. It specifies CASSLGWGGMNTEAFF.

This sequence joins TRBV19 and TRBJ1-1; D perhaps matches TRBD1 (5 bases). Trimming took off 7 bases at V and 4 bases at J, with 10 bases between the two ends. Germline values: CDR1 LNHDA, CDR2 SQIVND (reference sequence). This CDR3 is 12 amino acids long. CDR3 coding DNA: TGTGCCAGTACCGACAGTCCCACTGAAGCTTTCTTT. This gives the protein CASTDSPTEAFF.